This TCR beta chain emerged from a study of T-cell reconstitution after alpha-beta-depleted transplantation in children. Study-level findings and limits: Fresh T-cell production supplied most of the T-cell counts and diversity seen one year after transplant. For some patients, TCRbeta diversity was high at day 60 because of recipient T cells and thymic progenitors that survived. Two months or so post-transplant, alpha-beta T cells reportedly derived from several hundred expanded graft clones.

This clonotype was detected only a few times. Its antigen is currently unknown. The TCRbeta library incorporated unique molecular identifiers. MiXCR, run by TCRdb on the PCR reads, gives a single entry per CDR3 protein. The profile shows 600,000 to 700,000 distinct CDR3 sequences, less than 15% of them singletons. This clonotype was sampled from a girl aged 2-15 years with congenital amegakaryocytic thrombocytopenia, due to receive a stem cell transplant. Source: PBMCs, taken before TCRalphabeta/CD19-depleted stem cell transplant.

In DNA form, the CDR3 reads TGCAGTGCTACCCCTCAGCGGGATCAATCCCGGGGCACAGATACGCAGTATTTT. Its translation is CSATPQRDQSRGTDTQYF. The chain combines TRBV20-1 with TRBJ2-3; 7 positions agree with TRBD2. Germline V CDR1 and CDR2: DFQATT, SNEGSKA (reference sequence). The CDR3 is made up of 18 amino acids. The V gene end was trimmed by 4 bases and the J gene end by 1 base; junction bases not matched to a gene: 17.